The rows below give T cell receptor beta chains drawn from one sample of a study of Ad26.COV2.S vaccination and SARS-CoV-2 variants. Profiled with immunoSEQ multiplex PCR; TCRdb holds only in-frame clones, not every one. The table has about 370,000 clones, more than 85% seen once. Sequenced material: peripheral blood, taken in a trial of Ad26.COV2.S vaccine versus placebo. Every receptor here comes from a person aged 18-60 years who received the Ad26.COV2.S COVID-19 vaccine or a placebo. CDR3s include the opening cysteine and the closing phenylalanine or tryptophan.

V: TRBV19; CDR3: CASTPPRQGMGVNTEAFF
V: TRBV15; CDR3: CATALGPSGNTIYF
V: TRBV11-3; CDR3: CASSLGSPETQYF
V: TRBV7-8; CDR3: CASSLLGQRGSTDTQYF
V: TRBV6-5; CDR3: CASQGRGKYGYTF
V: TRBV5-4; CDR3: CASSTRTGDSPLHF
V: TRBV4-1; CDR3: CASSQRGGVSEQYF
V: TRBV6-2/TRBV6-3; CDR3: CASSYGTGGLAGSYEQYF
V: TRBV7-9; CDR3: CASSEGADTQYF
V: TRBV3-1/TRBV3-2; CDR3: CASSQGVETYEQYF
V: TRBV11-2; CDR3: CASKKLAGLATQYF
V: TRBV25-1; CDR3: CASSTGNSYEQYF
V: TRBV19; CDR3: CASSIGDRGILEQYF
V: TRBV4-3; CDR3: CASSPGATGEKLFF
V: TRBV3-1/TRBV3-2; CDR3: CASSLRQGSGNTIYF
V: TRBV4-1; CDR3: CASSQDFRGNEQFF
V: TRBV4-1; CDR3: CASSQWEGSGTNYGYTF
V: TRBV24-1; CDR3: CATSDLQAGDADTQYF
V: TRBV5-1; CDR3: CASSFGTPQETQYF
V: TRBV3-1/TRBV3-2; CDR3: CASSQDGGTPASTDTQYF
V: TRBV6-1; CDR3: CASSEGVRSPLHF
V: TRBV9; CDR3: CASSVARDTDTQYF
V: TRBV7-9; CDR3: CASSPRGGSSLRGYTF
V: TRBV2; CDR3: CASTGGWSGYTF
V: TRBV9; CDR3: CASSATSGGLSEQYF
V: TRBV5-6; CDR3: CASSLGSVGNQPQHF
V: TRBV6-5; CDR3: CASSLGQFNEKLFF
V: TRBV5-4; CDR3: CASSAKTDPGNTIYF
V: TRBV7-6; CDR3: CASSATDRAFVEAFF
V: TRBV5-4; CDR3: CASSLGDSETQYF
V: TRBV28; CDR3: CASSFLPDSSNQPQHF
V: TRBV6-5; CDR3: CASERGGPETQYF
V: TRBV13; CDR3: CASSPGRRNTEAFF
V: TRBV7-2; CDR3: CASSTRQGFSYEQYF
V: TRBV5-4; CDR3: CASKRQGLNYGYTF
V: TRBV2; CDR3: CASSGGQYGNQPQHF
V: TRBV3-1/TRBV3-2; CDR3: CASSVMTGVGTEAFF
V: TRBV11-2; CDR3: CASSRGLGQANEKLFF
V: TRBV10-3; CDR3: CAISESRGGAGEQFF
V: TRBV2; CDR3: CASSVGIAINEQFF
V: TRBV3-1/TRBV3-2; CDR3: CASSQDVWQEAFF
V: TRBV6-1; CDR3: CASSARASGAGNQPQHF
V: TRBV6-5; CDR3: CASSYLPGEGYEQYF
V: TRBV6-5; CDR3: CASSYSREDEQFF
V: TRBV2; CDR3: CASSEARNTEAFF
V: TRBV9; CDR3: CASSVGGLGETQYF
V: TRBV5-1; CDR3: CASSLMRDGELFF
V: TRBV6-5; CDR3: CASTAGLGYGYTF
V: TRBV19; CDR3: CASSTQGGRYEQYF